The 30 T cell receptor beta chains reported below all come from one sample, sequenced in a study of T cell responses to AZD1222 COVID-19 vaccine. This table comes from immunoSEQ multiplex PCR, and its TCRdb copy is limited to in-frame clones, with some not included. The sample lists over 110,000 clones; approximately 90% were seen once. The sequencing used peripheral blood, collected on day 0 of AZD1222 vaccination. The receptors stem from an adult in good health.

V and J are TRBV5-1 and TRBJ2-5; 9 bases agree with TRBD2. The germline V gene encodes CDR1 SGHRS and CDR2 YFSETQ. The CDR3 has 14 amino acids. V shed 3 bases, J shed 4 bases, and the junction held 4 bases outside the gene matches. The DNA of the CDR3 is TGCGCCAGCAGCTCCGGACTAGCGTCAGAGACCCAGTACTTC. It is translated as CASSSGLASETQYF.

The chain is built from TRBV12-3 or TRBV12-4 and TRBJ2-4, with 7 nucleotides matching TRBD2. The trim removed 6 bases at V and 7 bases at J, leaving 0 bases unmatched. This CDR3 spans 11 amino acids. CDR3 residues: CASRGGNIQYF. The DNA of the CDR3 is TGTGCCAGCAGGGGAGGGAACATTCAGTACTTC.

Here the CDR3 DNA reads TGTGCCAGCTCAACTAGCGGGGGGAGAAATGAGCAGTTCTTC. It codes for CASSTSGGRNEQFF. The rearrangement uses TRBV18 and TRBJ2-1; 12 bases line up with TRBD2. The trim removed 5 bases at V and 7 bases at J, leaving 3 bases unmatched. The CDR3 is 14 amino acids. The germline V gene encodes CDR1 KGHSH and CDR2 LQKENI.

This chain links TRBV7-9 with TRBJ1-1; the D is unclear. The CDR3 runs 14 residues. Germline V CDR1 and CDR2: SEHNR, FQNEAQ (reference sequence). Deletions cut 0 bases from V and 2 bases from J, with 7 bases between. In DNA, the CDR3 is TGTGCCAGCAGCTTAGCTCCAGGAAACACTGAAGCTTTCTTT. It codes for CASSLAPGNTEAFF.

The gene calls are TRBV11-2 and TRBJ1-1; TRBD1 matches at 7 bases. The CDR3 consists of 14 residues. The V and J ends lost 4 bases and 10 bases, in that order; junction bases with no gene match: 12. Germline assignment: CDR1 SGHAT and CDR2 FQNNGV. The CDR3 nucleotides are TGTGCCAGCAGCTCCGGGGGGACAGCCCTGGCAGCTTTCTTT. Protein product: CASSSGGTALAAFF.

The rearrangement uses TRBV5-8 and TRBJ2-7; D possibly corresponds to TRBD2 (5 bases). The V gene's germline CDR1 is SGHTS and CDR2 YDEGEE. The V end was cut by 7 bases, the J end by 9 bases, with 23 bases between. This CDR3 is built from 14 residues. The CDR3 nucleotides read TGTGCCAGCTTCCGGGGTTGGAGGATATTCGGGCAGTACTTC. Residues: CASFRGWRIFGQYF.

V is TRBV6-5 and J is TRBJ1-6; TRBD1 matches at 8 bases. Germline values: CDR1 MNHEY, CDR2 SVGAGI. CDR3 length equals 14 residues. V was pared by 5 bases and J by 8 bases, with 5 bases of the junction left unmatched. The CDR3 bases are TGTGCCAGCAGTACAGGGGGTGGTGATTCACCCCTCCACTTT. This gives the protein CASSTGGGDSPLHF.

V and J are TRBV12-3 or TRBV12-4 and TRBJ1-1; the D gene is possibly TRBD1 (5 bases). The ends were cut back, 6 bases at V and 4 bases at J, with 12 bases in the middle. This CDR3 has 13 amino acids. CDR3 nucleotide sequence: TGTGCCAGCAGCTTCGGGGGTGCCACTGAAGCTTTCTTT. It yields the protein CASSFGGATEAFF.

V usage is TRBV5-1 and J usage is TRBJ2-7; possible D gene TRBD2, 5 bases. V was shortened by 0 bases and J by 5 bases, with 12 bases between the two germline ends. The CDR3 runs 14 residues. Germline V CDR1 and CDR2: SGHRS, YFSETQ. The CDR3 DNA sequence: TGCGCCAGCAGCTTGGCCCAAAGCGGTGACGAGCAGTACTTC. This translates into CASSLAQSGDEQYF. Combining the CDR3 with reference TRBV5-1 and TRBJ2-7 gives the whole variable domain KAGVTQTPRYLIKTRGQQVTLSCSPISGHRSVSWYQQTPGQGLQFLFEYFSETQRNKGNFPGRFSGRQFSNSRSEMNVSTLELGDSALYLCASSLAQSGDEQYFGPGTRLTVT.

The chain links TRBV5-6 to TRBJ2-5; D is possibly TRBD2 (6 bases). CDR1 is SGHDT and CDR2 is YYEEEE in the germline V gene. V was clipped by 2 bases and J by 4 bases, with 12 bases between them. This CDR3 comprises 14 residues. This CDR3 reads CASSFGSRRETQYF. The CDR3 DNA reads as TGTGCCAGCAGCTTCGGGAGTAGGCGAGAGACCCAGTACTTC.

Here the CDR3 reads CASSLPEASGGSTDTQYF. CDR3 sequence (DNA): TGTGCCAGCAGTTTACCAGAGGCTAGCGGGGGGAGCACAGATACGCAGTATTTT. The chain couples TRBV28 to TRBJ2-3; 11 bases are a match to TRBD2. Germline lookup yields CDR1 MDHEN and CDR2 SYDVKM. The CDR3 contains 18 residues. With 2 bases clipped from V and 0 bases from J, the junction kept 7 bases outside the gene matches.

This chain links TRBV27 with TRBJ2-1; no reliable D call. V was cut by 5 bases and J by 7 bases, with 18 bases left in between. The CDR3 is 15 residues long. Germline V lookup: CDR1 MNHEY, CDR2 SMNVEV (reference sequence). CDR3 DNA: TGTGCCAGCAGTCCCCAAGGCCGGCATCCAAATGAGCAGTTCTTC. As protein: CASSPQGRHPNEQFF.

The J gene is TRBJ2-2, the V gene TRBV28; D possibly uses TRBD1 or TRBD2 (5 bases each). The CDR3 consists of 14 residues. Trimming removed 5 bases from V and 1 base from J, with 8 bases in between. Germline values: CDR1 MDHEN, CDR2 SYDVKM. The CDR3 region has the DNA TGTGCCAGCAGTCGGGACCGGAACACCGGGGAGCTGTTTTTT. This codes for CASSRDRNTGELFF.

To note about this clone: In the same sample, other DNA sequences code for this CDR3. The J gene is TRBJ1-1, the V gene TRBV7-9; no clear D gene. Trimming shortened V by 3 bases and J by 1 base, and 6 bases separated the two germline ends. The CDR3 is 13 residues long. The germline V gene encodes CDR1 SEHNR and CDR2 FQNEAQ (reference sequence). CDR3 protein: CASSFSQNTEAFF. The CDR3 DNA sequence: TGTGCCAGCAGCTTCAGCCAGAACACTGAAGCTTTCTTT.

V usage is TRBV30 and J usage is TRBJ1-2; D perhaps matches TRBD1 (6 bases). The CDR3 extends over 14 amino acids. CDR1 is GTSNPN, CDR2 SVGIG, per germline (reference sequence). The V end was cut by 3 bases, the J end by 4 bases, with 15 bases between. DNA for the CDR3: TGTGCCTGGAGCGCGGGGAGGGGGATCTATGGCTACACCTTC. As protein: CAWSAGRGIYGYTF.

This clone has only one observation. The J gene is TRBJ2-3, the V gene TRBV6-2 or TRBV6-3; TRBD2 might be the D (6 bases). CDR1 is MNHEY, CDR2 SVGEGT, per germline. The ends were cut back, 2 bases at V and 2 bases at J, with 20 bases in the middle. This CDR3 spans 18 amino acids. CDR3 region: CASSYAVGTGRFTDTQYF. Here the CDR3 DNA reads TGTGCCAGCAGTTACGCCGTAGGGACCGGGAGATTCACAGATACGCAGTATTTT.

V usage is TRBV11-3 and J usage is TRBJ2-7, with D hard to call. The V and J ends lost 5 bases and 1 base respectively, with 9 bases between them. This CDR3 comprises 13 residues. In germline, CDR1 is SGHNT, CDR2 YENEEA. The CDR3 region is CASSPRNSYEQYF. The CDR3 DNA is TGTGCCAGCAGCCCCCGTAATTCCTACGAGCAGTACTTC.

The chain couples TRBV5-6 to TRBJ1-1; D might be TRBD1 (5 bases). This CDR3 spans 14 amino acids. The V end was cut by 7 bases, the J end by 0 bases, with 13 bases between. Germline CDR1 and CDR2: SGHDT and YYEEEE. This CDR3 is CASFLGGVNTEAFF. Written as DNA, the CDR3 is TGTGCCAGCTTCCTGGGGGGAGTGAACACTGAAGCTTTCTTT.

V usage is TRBV9 and J usage is TRBJ1-3; possibly TRBD1 for D (6 bases). V was trimmed by 3 bases and J by 2 bases, leaving 9 bases between them. The germline gives CDR1 SGDLS, CDR2 YYNGEE. The CDR3 loop spans 14 amino acids. CDR3 in amino acids: CASSAQGTGNTIYF. CDR3 coding DNA: TGTGCCAGCAGCGCACAGGGAACTGGAAACACCATATATTTT.

The chain uses TRBV28 and TRBJ1-4; 7 bases line up with TRBD1. Germline CDR1 reads MDHEN; CDR2 reads SYDVKM. The CDR3 consists of 16 residues. The J segment lost 0 bases and the V segment lost 2 bases, leaving 3 bases of the junction unmatched. The CDR3 is CASSLEGAATNEKLFF. The CDR3 DNA sequence: TGTGCCAGCAGTTTAGAGGGGGCGGCAACTAATGAAAAACTGTTTTTT.

The rearrangement joins TRBV18 to TRBJ1-5; D uncertain. CDR3 size: 15 residues. CDR1 KGHSH and CDR2 LQKENI come from the germline V gene. Trimming took 0 bases from V and 5 from J, leaving 11 bases between them. The CDR3 region is CASSPPGSPDQPQHF. CDR3 DNA sequence: TGTGCCAGCTCACCACCGGGGTCCCCCGATCAGCCCCAGCATTTT.

CDR3 coding DNA: TGTGCCAGCAGTGACCCGGGGGGTCTCTCACCCCTCCACTTT. This gives the protein CASSDPGGLSPLHF. J is TRBJ1-6 and V is TRBV2; perhaps TRBD1 as D (5 bases). Trimming cost V 3 bases and J 10 bases, with 13 bases left between them. Germline CDR1 SNHLY, CDR2 FYNNEI. The CDR3 runs to 14 residues.

Notes on this clone: The same CDR3 is also encoded by other DNA sequences in this sample. V and J are TRBV5-6 and TRBJ2-5; D gene ambiguous. The CDR3 runs to 11 residues. Germline V CDR1 and CDR2: SGHDT, YYEEEE. V shed 0 bases and J shed 7 bases, with 4 bases lying between them. The CDR3 nucleotides read TGTGCCAGCAGCTTGGGAGGGACCCAGTACTTC. This gives the protein CASSLGGTQYF.

This chain joins TRBV7-9 and TRBJ2-5; D gene unclear. CDR1 is SEHNR, CDR2 FQNEAQ, per germline (reference sequence). Trimming took off 2 bases at V and 5 bases at J, with 6 bases between the two ends. The CDR3 is made up of 12 amino acids. CDR3 region: CASSLLAETQYF. As DNA, the CDR3 is TGTGCCAGCAGCTTATTGGCCGAGACCCAGTACTTC.

The CDR3 sequence: CATSAGGTNEKLFF. In nucleotides, the CDR3 is TGTGCCACCAGTGCGGGGGGAACTAATGAAAAACTGTTTTTT. This chain links TRBV24-1 with TRBJ1-4; the D gene is possibly TRBD1 (5 bases). Trimming took off 5 bases at V and 1 base at J, with 7 bases between the two ends. The CDR3 sequence is 14 residues long. Per the germline V gene, CDR1 is KGHDR and CDR2 is SFDVKD.

The CDR3 loop reads CASSQDTPRTGANYGYTF. The CDR3, as DNA: TGCGCCAGCAGCCAAGATACCCCACGGACAGGAGCTAACTATGGCTACACCTTC. The chain has TRBV4-3 and TRBJ1-2, with TRBD1 matching over 7 bases. The junction had 10 bases not matched to a gene; V was cut back by 0 bases and J by 0 bases. CDR1 and CDR2 (germline): LGHNA, YSLEER. The CDR3 extends over 18 amino acids.

The chain couples TRBV5-1 to TRBJ1-1; D is unclear. This CDR3 is built from 14 residues. The V end lost 2 bases, the J end lost 1 base, and 9 bases lay between the germline ends. In germline, CDR1 is SGHRS, CDR2 YFSETQ. This CDR3 is CASSLSSANTEAFF. The CDR3 DNA sequence: TGCGCCAGCAGCTTATCATCAGCGAACACTGAAGCTTTCTTT. The full variable domain, rest sourced from reference TRBV5-1 and TRBJ1-1, is KAGVTQTPRYLIKTRGQQVTLSCSPISGHRSVSWYQQTPGQGLQFLFEYFSETQRNKGNFPGRFSGRQFSNSRSEMNVSTLELGDSALYLCASSLSSANTEAFFGQGTRLTVV.

The J gene is TRBJ2-5, the V gene TRBV3-1 (or the pseudogene TRBV3-2); D is uncertain. Trimming pared 0 bases from V and 7 bases from J, leaving 6 bases between. Germline loops: CDR1 LGHDT, CDR2 YNNKEL (reference sequence). The CDR3 covers 12 residues. The chain's CDR3 is CASSQDPGTQYF. The CDR3 DNA reads TGTGCCAGCAGCCAAGATCCGGGGACCCAGTACTTC.

The chain joins TRBV12-3 or TRBV12-4 to TRBJ1-2, with 10 nucleotides matching TRBD1. V lost 7 bases to trimming and J lost 4 bases; unmatched junction nucleotides: 3. CDR3 length: 13 amino acids. The CDR3 loop is CASTWDRGYGYTF. The CDR3 nucleotides are TGTGCCAGCACTTGGGACAGGGGCTATGGCTACACCTTC.

V is TRBV30 and J is TRBJ1-4, with D uncertain. The CDR3 consists of 14 residues. The germline V gene has CDR1 GTSNPN and CDR2 SVGIG (reference sequence). Trimming took 4 bases from V and 4 from J, leaving 13 bases between them. Written as DNA, the CDR3 is TGTGCCTGGACGGCCACAACAATTAATGAAAAACTGTTTTTT. It specifies CAWTATTINEKLFF.